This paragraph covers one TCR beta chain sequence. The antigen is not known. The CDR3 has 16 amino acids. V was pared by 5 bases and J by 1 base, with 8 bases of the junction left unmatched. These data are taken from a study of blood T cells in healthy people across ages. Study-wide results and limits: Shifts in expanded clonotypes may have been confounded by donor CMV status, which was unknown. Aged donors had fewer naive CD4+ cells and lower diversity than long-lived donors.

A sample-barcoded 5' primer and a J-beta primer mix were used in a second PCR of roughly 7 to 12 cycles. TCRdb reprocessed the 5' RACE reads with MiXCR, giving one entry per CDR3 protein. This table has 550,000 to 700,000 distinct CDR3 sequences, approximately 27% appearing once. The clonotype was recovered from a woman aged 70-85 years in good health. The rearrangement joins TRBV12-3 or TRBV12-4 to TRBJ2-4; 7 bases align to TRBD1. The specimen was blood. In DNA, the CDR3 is TGTGCCAGCAGTGCACAGGGGACCTTCGCCAAAAACATTCAGTACTTC. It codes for CASSAQGTFAKNIQYF.